The 26 T cell receptor beta chains below come from one sample, sequenced in a study of T-cell memory formation after mild COVID-19. TCRdb independently ran MiXCR on the 5' RACE reads; one entry per CDR3 protein. The sample includes 150,000 to 200,000 distinct CDR3 sequences, roughly 28% of them seen just once. Sequencing was done on a sample of PBMCs or a T cell subset sorted from them (not recorded which). These receptors all come from an adult woman who had mild COVID-19 (a few samples of this study predate the infection). Cell type and time point are not known.

V gene TRBV3-1 combines with J gene TRBJ2-1; 9 bases are a match to TRBD2. The germline CDR1 and CDR2 sequences are LGHDT and YNNKEL (reference sequence). The CDR3 runs 15 residues. Trimming removed 1 base from V and 7 bases from J; junction bases left unmatched: 5. The CDR3 here is CASSQGASGVNEQFF. The DNA of the CDR3 is TGTGCCAGCAGCCAAGGCGCTAGCGGGGTTAATGAGCAGTTCTTC.

The rearrangement joins TRBV9 to TRBJ1-1, with 8 bases identical to TRBD1. The germline gives CDR1 SGDLS, CDR2 YYNGEE. This CDR3 contains 16 residues. With 7 bases clipped from V and 1 base from J, the junction kept 12 bases outside the gene matches. DNA of the CDR3: TGTGCCAGCGGACGCTACAGGGGGAAGACGAACACTGAAGCTTTCTTT. Residues: CASGRYRGKTNTEAFF.

The DNA of the CDR3 is TGTGCCAGCAGTTTCCTATTTCGCGCTGAAGCTTTCTTT. It specifies CASSFLFRAEAFF. The chain uses TRBV12-3 or TRBV12-4 and TRBJ1-1; no firm D call. This CDR3 comprises 13 residues. Trimming cost V 3 bases and J 6 bases, with 11 bases left between them.

The rearrangement joins TRBV29-1 to TRBJ2-2, with D uncertain. Per the germline V gene, CDR1 is SQVTM and CDR2 is ANQGSEA. This CDR3 contains 12 residues. The V end was cut by 3 bases, the J end by 6 bases, with 8 bases between. The CDR3 DNA follows: TGCAGCGTTGATACGGGCGCCGGGGAGCTGTTTTTT. Translating gives CSVDTGAGELFF.

J is TRBJ1-1 and V is TRBV7-3; possible D gene TRBD1, 5 bases. Germline loops: CDR1 SGHTA, CDR2 FQGTGA. The CDR3 extends over 13 amino acids. V was clipped by 1 base and J by 7 bases, with 10 bases between them. CDR3 bases: TGTGCCAGCAGCTTAAACTCAGGGTTTGAAGCTTTCTTT. Translating gives CASSLNSGFEAFF.

This chain joins TRBV5-1 and TRBJ2-1; 11 bases are shared with TRBD2. The V gene's germline CDR1 is SGHRS and CDR2 YFSETQ. V gave up 0 bases and J gave up 0 bases; unmatched junction bases: 2. The CDR3 consists of 17 residues. The CDR3 coding sequence is TGCGCCAGCAGCTTGGAGGGACTAGCGGTCTCCTACAATGAGCAGTTCTTC. Translated: CASSLEGLAVSYNEQFF.

CDR3 region: CSARERLAGGEQYF. For the CDR3, the DNA is TGCAGTGCTAGAGAACGGCTAGCGGGGGGCGAGCAGTACTTC. The rearrangement joins TRBV20-1 to TRBJ2-7; 11 bases are a match to TRBD2. Germline values: CDR1 DFQATT, CDR2 SNEGSKA (reference sequence). The CDR3 is 14 residues long. J lost 6 bases, V lost 0 bases, and 4 bases had no gene match.

V and J are TRBV20-1 and TRBJ2-3; 10 bases are shared with TRBD2. With V trimmed by 3 bases and J by 3 bases, 6 bases remained unmatched. There are 15 residues in the CDR3. Germline V gene sequence: CDR1 DFQATT, CDR2 SNEGSKA (reference sequence). As DNA, the CDR3 is TGCAGTGCTAGGGAGCGGGGGGGCCGTACAGATACGCAGTATTTT. Its translation: CSARERGGRTDTQYF.

This clonotype was observed a handful of times. The chain uses TRBV7-3 and TRBJ2-7, with D possibly being TRBD1 or TRBD2 (7 bases each). Germline V gene lookup returns CDR1 SGHTA and CDR2 FQGTGA. This CDR3 region has 14 residues. The V and J ends lost 5 bases and 5 bases respectively, with 16 bases between them. The CDR3 region has the DNA TGTGCCAGCAGCCCAGGGGGGGGTGTGGACGAGCAGTACTTC. Translation: CASSPGGGVDEQYF.

This clonotype was detected a few times. The chain links TRBV5-1 to TRBJ2-7, with TRBD2 matching 8 bases. The CDR3 runs 16 residues. CDR1 and CDR2 (germline): SGHRS, YFSETQ. With 1 base clipped from V and 4 bases from J, the junction kept 10 bases outside the gene matches. CDR3 residues: CASSLLEAGAGYEQYF. The CDR3 nucleotides are TGCGCCAGCAGCTTGTTGGAAGCGGGGGCAGGTTACGAGCAGTACTTC.

The V call is TRBV12-3 or TRBV12-4, the J call TRBJ2-5; no clear D. This CDR3 region has 15 residues. The V gene lost 4 bases and the J gene lost 2 bases, with 14 bases spanning the gap. The CDR3 nucleotides are TGTGCCAGCAGTTCCCTTGATCCGCCGCAAGAGACCCAGTACTTC. Translation gives CASSSLDPPQETQYF.

The genes are TRBV29-1 and TRBJ2-5; 7 bases agree with TRBD1. The CDR3 spans 11 residues. Trimming cost V 7 bases and J 5 bases; bases outside gene matches: 4. The germline gives CDR1 SQVTM, CDR2 ANQGSEA. The CDR3 protein is CSGGGRETQYF. The CDR3 nucleotides read TGCAGCGGAGGGGGCAGGGAGACCCAGTACTTC.

This clonotype has just a few counts. The gene calls are TRBV20-1 and TRBJ2-3; unclear D gene. Germline assignment: CDR1 DFQATT and CDR2 SNEGSKA (reference sequence). The length of the CDR3 is 15 residues. Trimming removed 0 bases from V and 0 bases from J, with 10 bases in between. The chain's CDR3 is CSAREVARSTDTQYF. In DNA form, the CDR3 reads TGCAGTGCTAGAGAAGTTGCGAGAAGCACAGATACGCAGTATTTT.

The CDR3 sequence: CSARASGAEQFF. The CDR3 nucleotides are TGCAGTGCTAGAGCTAGCGGGGCAGAGCAGTTCTTC. The chain has TRBV20-1 and TRBJ2-1; 9 bases fit TRBD2. In germline, CDR1 is DFQATT, CDR2 SNEGSKA (reference sequence). With V trimmed by 1 base and J by 10 bases, 2 bases remained unmatched. This CDR3 has 12 residues.

V and J are TRBV18 and TRBJ1-2; D is unclear. The CDR3 has 15 residues. Germline CDR1 is KGHSH and CDR2 is LQKENI. V lost 5 bases, J lost 6 bases, and 19 bases lay in between. CDR3 residues: CASSKRSTNEDGYTF. The CDR3 DNA is TGTGCCAGCTCAAAGAGAAGCACTAACGAGGATGGCTACACCTTC.

About this clonotype: The conserved phenylalanine or tryptophan normally closing the CDR3 is absent here, so this likely arose from a read error. The chain carries TRBV28 and TRBJ1-2; D is possibly TRBD1 (5 bases). The CDR3 is 15 residues long. Trimming pared 8 bases from V and 0 bases from J, leaving 16 bases between. CDR1 and CDR2 (germline): MDHEN, SYDVKM. The CDR3 spells CASLHRSRSNYGYTL. The CDR3 region has the DNA TGTGCCAGCTTACACAGGAGCCGATCTAACTATGGCTACACCTTA.

This clonotype occurred a few times. The V gene is TRBV6-1, the J gene TRBJ2-5, with D possibly matching TRBD2 (7 bases). CDR3 size: 16 residues. Germline V CDR1 and CDR2: MNHNS, SASEGT. V was trimmed by 3 bases and J by 2 bases, leaving 16 bases between them. The CDR3 region is CASSDIEGGPQETQYF. CDR3 sequence (DNA): TGTGCCAGCAGTGACATCGAGGGGGGGCCTCAAGAGACCCAGTACTTC.

In its sample, this clonotype was seen a few times. J is TRBJ1-1 and V is TRBV29-1; no reliable D call. Germline lookup yields CDR1 SQVTM and CDR2 ANQGSEA. The CDR3 sequence is 17 residues long. The ends were cut back, 1 base at V and 1 base at J, with 19 bases in the middle. CDR3 in amino acids: CSVEGPGITLPNTEAFF. CDR3 coding DNA: TGCAGCGTTGAAGGCCCAGGAATCACTTTACCGAACACTGAAGCTTTCTTT.

This clonotype came up a few times. The rearrangement links TRBV4-2 to TRBJ1-1; D call uncertain. There are 16 residues in the CDR3. V lost 4 bases and J 1 base, leaving 16 bases between the germline ends. Germline loops: CDR1 LGHNA, CDR2 YNFKEQ. This chain's CDR3 is CASSPQSLGSNTEAFF. The CDR3 DNA follows: TGTGCCAGCAGCCCTCAATCCCTGGGGTCGAACACTGAAGCTTTCTTT.

This clonotype showed up just a few times. The chain joins TRBV19 to TRBJ1-5; a possible D gene is TRBD1 (5 bases). The V gene's germline CDR1 is LNHDA and CDR2 SQIVND (reference sequence). The V end was cut by 3 bases, the J end by 8 bases, with 23 bases between. The CDR3 loop spans 17 amino acids. This CDR3 is CASSISGSGAPAKPQHF. CDR3 in DNA: TGTGCCAGTAGTATTTCCGGGTCCGGGGCTCCCGCAAAGCCCCAGCATTTT.

This clonotype was detected a few times. The CDR3 region has the DNA TGCGCCAGCAGCCAAGAGAAGATCCCCATCTATGGCTACACCTTC. Its translation is CASSQEKIPIYGYTF. The V call is TRBV4-3, the J call TRBJ1-2; D unclear. Germline V gene lookup returns CDR1 LGHNA and CDR2 YSLEER. The CDR3 runs 15 residues. Trimming took off 0 bases at V and 4 bases at J, with 12 bases between the two ends.

In its sample, this clonotype was seen a few times. The chain links TRBV18 to TRBJ2-7; 9 bases line up with TRBD1. Trimming removed 3 bases from V and 5 bases from J; junction bases left unmatched: 5. Germline V gene data show CDR1 as KGHSH and CDR2 as LQKENI. The CDR3 runs 14 residues. The CDR3 region is CASSPRQGGNEQYF. The CDR3 DNA reads TGTGCCAGCTCACCTAGACAGGGGGGTAACGAGCAGTACTTC.

The chain combines TRBV5-1 with TRBJ2-3; 9 bases line up with TRBD1. Germline trimming cut 6 bases from V and 5 bases from J; bases unmatched to any gene: 7. CDR1 is SGHRS, CDR2 YFSETQ, per germline. The CDR3 is 14 residues long. The CDR3 loop reads CASTRDREGDTQYF. The CDR3 bases are TGCGCCAGCACTCGGGACAGGGAAGGAGATACGCAGTATTTT.

CDR3 residues: CASSAGQGVSDTQYF. CDR3 nucleotide sequence: TGTGCCAGCAGTGCCGGACAGGGGGTTTCAGATACGCAGTATTTT. The chain employs TRBV6-1 and TRBJ2-3, with TRBD1 matching 10 bases. Germline-derived CDR1 and CDR2 are MNHNS and SASEGT. Trimming at V came to 4 bases and at J to 4 bases, leaving 5 bases not matched to a gene. CDR3 length: 15 residues.

The chain links TRBV29-1 to TRBJ1-1, with unresolved D. The V gene's germline CDR1 is SQVTM and CDR2 ANQGSEA. Trimming stripped 3 bases from V and 3 bases from J, with 20 bases between. This CDR3 region has 16 residues. The chain's CDR3 is CSVDAGRGGWYTEAFF. The CDR3 DNA is TGCAGCGTTGATGCCGGCCGGGGTGGGTGGTACACTGAAGCTTTCTTT. The whole variable domain, filled in from reference TRBV29-1 and TRBJ1-1, reads SAVISQKPSRDICQRGTSLTIQCQVDSQVTMMFWYRQQPGQSLTLIATANQGSEATYESGFVIDKFPISRPNLTFSTLTVSNMSPEDSSIYLCSVDAGRGGWYTEAFFGQGTRLTVV.

This clonotype appeared a few times. This chain connects TRBV5-1 to TRBJ1-3; TRBD1 is a possible D gene (5 bases). V dropped 5 bases and J dropped 3 bases, with 24 bases sitting between them. From germline, CDR1 is SGHRS and CDR2 YFSETQ. This CDR3 spans 18 amino acids. CDR3 sequence reads: CASRASGRGGSVGNTIYF. DNA of the CDR3: TGCGCCAGCAGGGCCTCTGGAAGGGGAGGCTCTGTTGGAAACACCATATATTTT.